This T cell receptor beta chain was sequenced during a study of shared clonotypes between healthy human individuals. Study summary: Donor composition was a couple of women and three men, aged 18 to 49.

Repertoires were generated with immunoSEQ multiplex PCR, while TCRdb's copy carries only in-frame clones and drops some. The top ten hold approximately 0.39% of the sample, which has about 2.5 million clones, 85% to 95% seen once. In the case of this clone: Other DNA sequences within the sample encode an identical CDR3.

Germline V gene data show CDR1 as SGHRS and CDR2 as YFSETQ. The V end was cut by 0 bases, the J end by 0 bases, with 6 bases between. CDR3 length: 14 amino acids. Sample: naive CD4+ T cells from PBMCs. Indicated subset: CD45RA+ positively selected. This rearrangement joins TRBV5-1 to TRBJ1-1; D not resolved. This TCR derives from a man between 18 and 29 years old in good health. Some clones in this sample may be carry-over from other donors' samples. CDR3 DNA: TGCGCCAGCAGCTTGGCCCGCGTGAACACTGAAGCTTTCTTT. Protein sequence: CASSLARVNTEAFF.